One and the same sample provided the 20 T cell receptor beta chains below, sequenced in a study of blood T cell repertoires in COVID-19. Generated by immunoSEQ multiplex PCR, the TCRdb table keeps only in-frame clones and is missing some. The sample consists of about 320,000 clones, approximately 85% of them appearing once. Sequencing input: peripheral blood. All receptors come from a human donor in a cohort sampled during active COVID-19.

The V call is TRBV19, the J call TRBJ1-6; D perhaps matches TRBD1 (6 bases). This CDR3 comprises 14 residues. Between the trimmed V and J ends, which lost 3 bases and 14 bases, there was a span of 17 bases. Germline V gene lookup returns CDR1 LNHDA and CDR2 SQIVND (reference sequence). The CDR3 DNA is TGTGCCAGTAGTATTGGGGGCGCGGCCGGGGCCCTCCACTTT. Amino acid sequence: CASSIGGAAGALHF.

The V call is TRBV5-1, the J call TRBJ1-4; D remains unclear. Trimming stripped 0 bases from V and 3 bases from J, with 9 bases between. The CDR3 extends over 15 amino acids. In germline, CDR1 is SGHRS, CDR2 YFSETQ. CDR3 sequence: CASSLGAEANEKLFF. The DNA for the CDR3 is TGCGCCAGCAGCTTGGGCGCGGAAGCTAATGAAAAACTGTTTTTT.

The genes are TRBV27 and TRBJ1-4, with 7 bases fitting TRBD1. Germline CDR1 and CDR2: MNHEY and SMNVEV (reference sequence). J gave up 0 bases and V 4 bases, and 8 bases lay outside the gene matches. The CDR3 contains 17 residues. The CDR3 loop is CASSWRGREPTNEKLFF. For the CDR3, the DNA is TGTGCCAGCAGTTGGAGGGGGCGGGAACCAACTAATGAAAAACTGTTTTTT.

The V call is TRBV5-6, the J call TRBJ1-6, with TRBD1 matching over 12 bases. CDR1 and CDR2 (germline): SGHDT, YYEEEE. The ends lost 4 bases at V and 7 bases at J; junction bases unmatched: 9. CDR3 length equals 17 residues. CDR3 loop: CASSRTGQGAKNSPLHF. CDR3 DNA sequence: TGTGCCAGCAGCAGAACGGGACAGGGGGCAAAGAATTCACCCCTCCACTTT.

In this sample, this clone turned up once. J is TRBJ1-1 and V is TRBV19; 8 bases are shared with TRBD1. V was pared by 6 bases and J by 3 bases, with 9 bases of the junction left unmatched. CDR1 is LNHDA and CDR2 is SQIVND in the germline V gene (reference sequence). There are 15 residues in the CDR3. CDR3 DNA: TGTGCCAGTAGAGGCAGGGGGCTGGGGGACACTGAAGCTTTCTTT. It translates to CASRGRGLGDTEAFF.

For the CDR3, the DNA is TGCGCCAGCACCCGTTTCGCTAGTAGCGGGGCCGCCGGGGAGCTGTTTTTT. This codes for CASTRFASSGAAGELFF. V is TRBV10-2 and J is TRBJ2-2; 8 positions agree with TRBD2. CDR1 WSHSY and CDR2 SAAADI come from the germline V gene. The CDR3 is 17 amino acids. With 7 bases clipped from V and 6 bases from J, the junction kept 16 bases outside the gene matches.

V and J are TRBV5-1 and TRBJ2-3; 14 nucleotides agree with TRBD2. The V gene's germline CDR1 is SGHRS and CDR2 YFSETQ. The CDR3 extends over 23 amino acids. Trimming took 0 bases from V and 3 from J; bases not matched to a gene: 21. DNA of the CDR3: TGCGCCAGCAGCTTGGAGCCCCTCCGACTAGCGGGGGGGCTTTCAGCTCTGACAGATACGCAGTATTTT. Translated, it gives CASSLEPLRLAGGLSALTDTQYF.

V is TRBV24-1 and J is TRBJ1-5; 12 bases are a match to TRBD1. The germline V gene encodes CDR1 KGHDR and CDR2 SFDVKD. The junction had 2 bases not matched to a gene; V was cut back by 3 bases and J by 6 bases. The CDR3 consists of 15 residues. The CDR3 sequence is CATSDGTGGSQPQHF. The CDR3 DNA reads TGTGCCACCAGTGATGGGACAGGGGGCTCTCAGCCCCAGCATTTT.

The rearrangement links TRBV10-3 to TRBJ1-1, with D perhaps TRBD1 (6 bases). CDR1 is ENHRY, CDR2 SYGVKD, per germline. V dropped 7 bases and J dropped 0 bases, with 12 bases sitting between them. CDR3 length: 14 residues. The CDR3 DNA sequence: TGTGCCATCAACCCGACAGGATTGAACACTGAAGCTTTCTTT. Residues: CAINPTGLNTEAFF.

The chain is built from TRBV5-6 and TRBJ2-1; 12 nucleotides match TRBD1. Per the germline V gene, CDR1 is SGHDT and CDR2 is YYEEEE. This CDR3 region has 17 residues. The ends lost 4 bases at V and 7 bases at J; junction bases unmatched: 12. The CDR3 here is CASSAGYGTGGWNEQFF. For the CDR3, the DNA is TGTGCCAGCAGCGCGGGCTACGGGACAGGGGGCTGGAATGAGCAGTTCTTC. Supplemented by reference TRBV5-6 and TRBJ2-1, the full variable domain reads DAGVTQSPTHLIKTRGQQVTLRCSPKSGHDTVSWYQQALGQGPQFIFQYYEEEERQRGNFPDRFSGHQFPNYSSELNVNALLLGDSALYLCASSAGYGTGGWNEQFFGPGTRLTVL.

This clone was found once. The chain combines TRBV11-3 with TRBJ2-7; possibly TRBD2 for D (6 bases). With 4 bases removed from V and 4 bases from J, the gap between germline ends came to 11 bases. The V gene's germline CDR1 is SGHNT and CDR2 YENEEA. CDR3 length: 13 amino acids. In nucleotides, the CDR3 is TGTGCCAGCAGCTGGGACTTGGGATACGAGCAGTACTTC. Encoded protein: CASSWDLGYEQYF. Drawing the rest from reference TRBV11-3 and TRBJ2-7, the complete variable domain is EAGVVQSPRYKIIEKKQPVAFWCNPISGHNTLYWYLQNLGQGPELLIRYENEEAVDDSQLPKDRFSAERLKGVDSTLKIQPAELGDSAVYLCASSWDLGYEQYFGPGTRLTVT.

The rearrangement links TRBV5-4 to TRBJ1-2; D is perhaps TRBD1 (5 bases). Looked up from germline, CDR1 is SGHNT and CDR2 is YYREEE (reference sequence). V gave up 0 bases and J gave up 2 bases, with 8 bases separating them. The CDR3 runs to 14 residues. The CDR3 DNA reads TGTGCCAGCAGCTTGGGACAGTTAAACTATGGCTACACCTTC. Translation: CASSLGQLNYGYTF.

The V gene is TRBV6-5, the J gene TRBJ2-7; D may be TRBD1 (6 bases). The CDR3 runs to 15 residues. V shed 7 bases and J shed 2 bases, with 18 bases lying between them. Germline V gene lookup returns CDR1 MNHEY and CDR2 SVGAGI. The DNA of the CDR3 is TGTGCCAGCACTCCTTGGGGGCAACAAACCTACGAGCAGTACTTC. Translated: CASTPWGQQTYEQYF.

This rearrangement joins TRBV24-1 to TRBJ2-3; 8 bases fit TRBD2. There are 13 residues in the CDR3. J was trimmed by 2 bases and V by 9 bases; bases with no gene match: 3. CDR1 KGHDR and CDR2 SFDVKD come from the germline V gene. CDR3 nucleotides: TGTGCCACCGGCGGGGGGATCACAGATACGCAGTATTTT. Translating gives CATGGGITDTQYF.

The count of this clone is one. V and J are TRBV29-1 and TRBJ2-2; a weak D match, TRBD2 (6 bases). CDR1 and CDR2 (germline): SQVTM, ANQGSEA. The length of the CDR3 is 14 residues. V was pared by 7 bases and J by 1 base, with 13 bases between. CDR3 DNA: TGCAGCGCTTCGGGACTCCAGAACACCGGGGAGCTGTTTTTT. Translating gives CSASGLQNTGELFF.

In DNA form, the CDR3 reads TGTGCCAGCAGCCACATGATCGGACAGAGCACTGAAGCTTTCTTT. Residues: CASSHMIGQSTEAFF. The V call is TRBV4-2, the J call TRBJ1-1; D perhaps matches TRBD1 (6 bases). CDR1 is LGHNA, CDR2 YNFKEQ, per germline. V was trimmed by 3 bases and J by 4 bases, leaving 15 bases between them. There are 15 residues in the CDR3.

This clone was recorded only once. The chain carries TRBV30 and TRBJ1-4, with 7 bases matching TRBD1. Germline assignment: CDR1 GTSNPN and CDR2 SVGIG (reference sequence). The trim removed 2 bases at V and 5 bases at J, leaving 8 bases unmatched. This CDR3 has 15 residues. The CDR3 protein is CAWSSPGQMNEKLFF. The CDR3 DNA reads TGTGCCTGGAGTTCTCCGGGACAGATGAATGAAAAACTGTTTTTT. Variable domain in full (rest from reference TRBV30 and TRBJ1-4): SQTIHQWPATLVQPVGSPLSLECTVEGTSNPNLYWYRQAAGRGLQLLFYSVGIGQISSEVPQNLSASRPQDRQFILSSKKLLLSDSGFYLCAWSSPGQMNEKLFFGSGTQLSVL.

The rearrangement links TRBV20-1 to TRBJ1-1; D gene ambiguous. The CDR3 spans 11 residues. V dropped 4 bases and J dropped 3 bases, with 6 bases sitting between them. CDR1 and CDR2 from the germline V gene are DFQATT and SNEGSKA (reference sequence). The CDR3 is CSAIRYTEAFF. The CDR3 DNA reads TGCAGTGCTATCAGGTACACTGAAGCTTTCTTT.

The chain carries TRBV7-3 and TRBJ2-1, with D possibly TRBD2 on 6 matching bases. Germline CDR1 is SGHTA and CDR2 is FQGTGA. Trimming removed 1 base from V and 10 bases from J, with 8 bases in between. The CDR3 is 12 amino acids. In DNA form, the CDR3 reads TGTGCCAGCAGCTTAAGGGGGGAGGAGCAGTTCTTC. It specifies CASSLRGEEQFF.

The chain is built from TRBV6-5 and TRBJ2-1; 9 nucleotides match TRBD1. V was clipped by 9 bases and J by 8 bases; unmatched bases: 11. The germline V gene has CDR1 MNHEY and CDR2 SVGAGI. The CDR3 consists of 14 residues. As DNA, the CDR3 is TGTGCCAGTAAACGGACAGGGGTACGGGATGAGCAGTTCTTC. This gives the protein CASKRTGVRDEQFF.